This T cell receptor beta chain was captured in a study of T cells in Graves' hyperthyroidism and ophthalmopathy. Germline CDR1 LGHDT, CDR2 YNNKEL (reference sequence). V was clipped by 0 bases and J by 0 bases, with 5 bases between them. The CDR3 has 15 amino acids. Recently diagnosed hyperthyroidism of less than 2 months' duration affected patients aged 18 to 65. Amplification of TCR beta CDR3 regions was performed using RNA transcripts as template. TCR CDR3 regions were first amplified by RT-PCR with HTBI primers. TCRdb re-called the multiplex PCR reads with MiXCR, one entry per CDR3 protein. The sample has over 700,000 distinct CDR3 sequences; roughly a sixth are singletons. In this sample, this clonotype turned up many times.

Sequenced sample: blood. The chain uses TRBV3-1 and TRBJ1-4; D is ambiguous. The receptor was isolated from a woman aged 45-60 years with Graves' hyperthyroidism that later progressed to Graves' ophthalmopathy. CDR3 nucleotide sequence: TGTGCCAGCAGCCAAGAACAGACAACTAATGAAAAACTGTTTTTT. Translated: CASSQEQTTNEKLFF.